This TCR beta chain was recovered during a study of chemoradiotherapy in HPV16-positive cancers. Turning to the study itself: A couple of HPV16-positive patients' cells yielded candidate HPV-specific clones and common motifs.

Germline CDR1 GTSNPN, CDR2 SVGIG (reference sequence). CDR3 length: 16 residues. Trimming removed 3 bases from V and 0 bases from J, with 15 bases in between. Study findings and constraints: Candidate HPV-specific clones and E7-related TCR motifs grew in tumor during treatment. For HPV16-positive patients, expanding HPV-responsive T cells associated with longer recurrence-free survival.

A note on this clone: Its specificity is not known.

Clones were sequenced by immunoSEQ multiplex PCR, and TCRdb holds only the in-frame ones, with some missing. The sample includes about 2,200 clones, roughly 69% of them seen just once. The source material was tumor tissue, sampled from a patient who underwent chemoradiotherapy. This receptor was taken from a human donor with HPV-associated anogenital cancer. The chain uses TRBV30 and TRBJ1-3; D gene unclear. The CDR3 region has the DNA TGTGCCTGGAGCTTGGGAAACTTACCCTCTGGAAACACCATATATTTT. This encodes CAWSLGNLPSGNTIYF.